The clone carrying this T cell receptor beta chain was observed a few times. Its antigen is not identified. TCR sequencing used cDNA made by reverse transcription of extracted RNA. Clones were sequenced by immunoSEQ multiplex PCR, and TCRdb holds only the in-frame ones, with some missing. The sample shows roughly 200,000 clones, about 55% of them seen only once. This sample stems from a study of CD8+ T cells in alopecia areata. Germline loops: CDR1 SGHTA, CDR2 FQGNSA. The CDR3 is 13 residues long. V was clipped by 8 bases and J by 3 bases, with 13 bases between them. General study results and limits: Lesional scalp, notably in alopecia totalis/universalis, had clonality above that of normal scalp. Treatment with tofacitinib significantly lowered scalp clonality and reduced expanded CD8+ clones among the top 100. Scalp and blood retained many expanded lesional clones during tofacitinib.

Stated treatment: oral pan-JAK inhibitor, 5-10 mg twice daily. Here the sequenced sample was CD8+ T cells sorted from blood, taken at week 24, from a patient treated with tofacitinib. V is TRBV7-2 and J is TRBJ1-1; D may be TRBD1 (6 bases). The sequence came from a human donor with alopecia areata. The CDR3 region has the DNA TGTGCCAGCTCCATTGGGACACACACTGAAGCTTTCTTT. It is translated as CASSIGTHTEAFF.